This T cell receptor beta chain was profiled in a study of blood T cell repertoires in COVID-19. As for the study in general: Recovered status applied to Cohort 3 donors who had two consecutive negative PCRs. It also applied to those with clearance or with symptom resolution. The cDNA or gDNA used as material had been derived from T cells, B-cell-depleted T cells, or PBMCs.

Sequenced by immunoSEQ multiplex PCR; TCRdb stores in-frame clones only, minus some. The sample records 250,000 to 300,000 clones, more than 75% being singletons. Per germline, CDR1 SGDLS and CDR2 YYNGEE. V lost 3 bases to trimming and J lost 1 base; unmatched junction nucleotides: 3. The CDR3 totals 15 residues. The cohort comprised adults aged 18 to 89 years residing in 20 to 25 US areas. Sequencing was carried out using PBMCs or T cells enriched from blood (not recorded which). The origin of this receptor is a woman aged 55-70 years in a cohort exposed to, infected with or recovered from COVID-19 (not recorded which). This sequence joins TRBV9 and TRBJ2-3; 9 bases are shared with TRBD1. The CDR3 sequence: CASSGYRGRTDTQYF. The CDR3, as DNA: TGTGCCAGCAGCGGATACAGGGGGCGCACAGATACGCAGTATTTT.